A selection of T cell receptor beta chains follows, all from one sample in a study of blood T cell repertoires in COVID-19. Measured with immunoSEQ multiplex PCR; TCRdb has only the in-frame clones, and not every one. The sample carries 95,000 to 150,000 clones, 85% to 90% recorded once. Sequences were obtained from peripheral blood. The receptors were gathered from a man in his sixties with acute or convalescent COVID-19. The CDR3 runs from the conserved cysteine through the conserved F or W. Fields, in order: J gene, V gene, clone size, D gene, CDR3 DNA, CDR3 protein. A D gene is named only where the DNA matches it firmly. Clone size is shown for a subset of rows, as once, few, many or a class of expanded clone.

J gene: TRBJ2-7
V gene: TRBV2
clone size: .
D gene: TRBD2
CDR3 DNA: TGTGCCAGCAGTGCGGGACTAGCGGGCCCTTCCTACGAGCAGTACTTC
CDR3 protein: CASSAGLAGPSYEQYF

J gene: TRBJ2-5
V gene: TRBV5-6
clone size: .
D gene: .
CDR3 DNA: TGTGCCAGCAGCTGGGGCACCCTAGGGGGAGAGACCCAGTACTTC
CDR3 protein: CASSWGTLGGETQYF

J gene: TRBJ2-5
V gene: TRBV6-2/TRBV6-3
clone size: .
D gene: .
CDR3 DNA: TGTGCCAGCAGTTACGGACTGAGCGGGCAAGAGACCCAGTACTTC
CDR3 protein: CASSYGLSGQETQYF

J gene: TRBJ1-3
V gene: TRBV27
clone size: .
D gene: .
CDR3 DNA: TGTGCCAGCAGTACCACCGGACAGGGAAACACCATATATTTT
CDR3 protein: CASSTTGQGNTIYF

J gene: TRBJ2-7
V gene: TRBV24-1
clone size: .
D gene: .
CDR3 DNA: TGTGCCACCAGTGCTGGTCAGGCCACCGAGCAGTACTTC
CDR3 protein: CATSAGQATEQYF

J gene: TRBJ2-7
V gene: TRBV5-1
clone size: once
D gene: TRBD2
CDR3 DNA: TGCGCCAGCAGCCACTCCGGGACTAGCAACGAGCAGTACTTC
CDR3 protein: CASSHSGTSNEQYF

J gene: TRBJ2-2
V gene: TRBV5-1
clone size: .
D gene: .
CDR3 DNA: TGCGCCAGCAGCGCCCCGGCAGGGGCATTTAGGACCGGGGAGCTGTTTTTT
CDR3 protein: CASSAPAGAFRTGELFF

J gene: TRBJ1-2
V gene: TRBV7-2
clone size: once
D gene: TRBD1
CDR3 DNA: TGTGCCAGCAGCTTTAACGCCGGGACAGGAAACTATGGCTACACCTTC
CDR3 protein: CASSFNAGTGNYGYTF

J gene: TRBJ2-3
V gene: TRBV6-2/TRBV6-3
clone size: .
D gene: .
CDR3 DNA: TGTGCCAGCAGTCGGACTGACGGAAGCCCAACAGATACGCAGTATTTT
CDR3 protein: CASSRTDGSPTDTQYF

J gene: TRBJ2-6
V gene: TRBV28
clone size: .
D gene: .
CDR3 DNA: TGTGCCAGTACCTACTCGACGGCGGCTGGGGCCAACGTCCTGACTTTC
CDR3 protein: CASTYSTAAGANVLTF

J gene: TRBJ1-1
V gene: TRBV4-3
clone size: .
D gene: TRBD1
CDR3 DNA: TGCGCCAGCAGCCAAGACAGGGGGCGGATAGCTTTCTTT
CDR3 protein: CASSQDRGRIAFF

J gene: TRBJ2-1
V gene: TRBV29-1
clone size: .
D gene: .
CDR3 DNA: TGCAGCGTTCGACAGAATAACAATGAGCAGTTCTTC
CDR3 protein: CSVRQNNNEQFF

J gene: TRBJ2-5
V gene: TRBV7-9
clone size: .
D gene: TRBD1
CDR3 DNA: TGTGCCAGCAGCTTATCCGGGACAGGACAAGAGACCCAGTACTTC
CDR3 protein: CASSLSGTGQETQYF

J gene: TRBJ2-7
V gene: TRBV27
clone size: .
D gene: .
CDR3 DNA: TGTGCCAGCAGCGGGGATAGGGTACTCTACGAGCAGTACTTC
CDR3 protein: CASSGDRVLYEQYF

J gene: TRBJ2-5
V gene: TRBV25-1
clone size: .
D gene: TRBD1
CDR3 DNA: TGTGCCAGCAGTGGATCAGGGGGACGGGAGACCCAGTACTTC
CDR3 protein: CASSGSGGRETQYF

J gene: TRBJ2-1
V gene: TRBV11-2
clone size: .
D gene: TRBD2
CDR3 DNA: TGTGCCAGCAGCCGCAGCGGGAGCTCCTACAATGAGCAGTTCTTC
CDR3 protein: CASSRSGSSYNEQFF

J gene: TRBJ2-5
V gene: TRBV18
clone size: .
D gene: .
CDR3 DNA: TGTGCCAGCTCACCACCGCGGGGACAAGAGACCCAGTACTTC
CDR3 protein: CASSPPRGQETQYF

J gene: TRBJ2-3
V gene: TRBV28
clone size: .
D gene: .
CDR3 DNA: TGTGCCAGCAGCGTCACAGATACGCAGTATTTT
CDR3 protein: CASSVTDTQYF

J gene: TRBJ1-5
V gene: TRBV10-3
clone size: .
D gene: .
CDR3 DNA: TGTGCCATCAGTGAGTTGGCGGATAGCAATCAGCCCCAGCATTTT
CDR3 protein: CAISELADSNQPQHF

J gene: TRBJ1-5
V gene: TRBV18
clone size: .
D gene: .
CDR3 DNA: TGTGCCAGCTCACCAAGAAGTGAGGGGGTCTATAGCAATCAGCCCCAGCATTTT
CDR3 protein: CASSPRSEGVYSNQPQHF

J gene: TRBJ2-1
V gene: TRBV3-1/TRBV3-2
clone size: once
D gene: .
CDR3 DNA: TGTGCCAGCAGCCAAGATCCCCGGCAGGGAATATACAATGAGCAGTTCTTC
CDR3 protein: CASSQDPRQGIYNEQFF

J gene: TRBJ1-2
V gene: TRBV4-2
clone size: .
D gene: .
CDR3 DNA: TGTGCCAGCAGCCTCTGGGGTAGGGGAGGCTACACCTTC
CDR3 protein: CASSLWGRGGYTF

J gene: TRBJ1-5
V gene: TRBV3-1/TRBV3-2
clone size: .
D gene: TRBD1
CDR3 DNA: TGTGCCAGCAGCTCTTCGGACAGGGCTAATCAGCCCCAGCATTTT
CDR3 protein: CASSSSDRANQPQHF

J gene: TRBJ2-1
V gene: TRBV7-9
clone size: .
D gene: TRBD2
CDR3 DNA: TGTGCCAGTCTAGCGGGAGAAAACAATGAGCAGTTCTTC
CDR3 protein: CASLAGENNEQFF

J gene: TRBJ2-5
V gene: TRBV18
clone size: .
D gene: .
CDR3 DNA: TGTGCCAGCTCACCGCGGTCTGGTGAGACCCAGTACTTC
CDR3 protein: CASSPRSGETQYF

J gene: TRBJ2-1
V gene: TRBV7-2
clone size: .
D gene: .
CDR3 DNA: TGTGCCAGCAGACCCGGACAGAGGGGGGGGATGAATTACAATGAGCAGTTCTTC
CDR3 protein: CASRPGQRGGMNYNEQFF

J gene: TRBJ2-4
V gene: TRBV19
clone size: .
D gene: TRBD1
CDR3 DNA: TGTGCCAGTAGGACCGGTGACAGGGTCCAAGGAGCCAAAAACATTCAGTACTTC
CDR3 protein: CASRTGDRVQGAKNIQYF

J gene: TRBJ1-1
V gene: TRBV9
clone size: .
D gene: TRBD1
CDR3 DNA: TGTGCCAGCAGCGCCCTCGGACAGGCTGGTGAAGCTTTCTTT
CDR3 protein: CASSALGQAGEAFF

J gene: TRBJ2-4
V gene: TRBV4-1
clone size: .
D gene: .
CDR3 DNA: TGCGCCAGCAGCCAAGAAGGTGTCGGGGTTGGCATTCAGTACTTC
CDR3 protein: CASSQEGVGVGIQYF

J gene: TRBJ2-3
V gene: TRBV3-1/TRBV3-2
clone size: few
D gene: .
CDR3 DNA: TGTGCCAGCAGCCCCGGGGACACAGATACGCAGTATTTT
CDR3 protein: CASSPGDTDTQYF

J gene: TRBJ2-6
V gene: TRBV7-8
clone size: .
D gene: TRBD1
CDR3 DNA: TGTGCCAGCAGATCCACAGGGGCCCCTGGGGCCAACGTCCTGACTTTC
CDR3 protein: CASRSTGAPGANVLTF

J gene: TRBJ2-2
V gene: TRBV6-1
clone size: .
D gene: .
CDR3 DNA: TGTGCCAGCAGTGACAGGCTTAACACCGGGGAGCTGTTTTTT
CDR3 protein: CASSDRLNTGELFF

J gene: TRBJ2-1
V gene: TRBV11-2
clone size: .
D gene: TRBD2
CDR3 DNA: TGTGCCAGCAGCTTCGAACTCAGCGGGGGCTCCTACAATGAGCAGTTCTTC
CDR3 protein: CASSFELSGGSYNEQFF

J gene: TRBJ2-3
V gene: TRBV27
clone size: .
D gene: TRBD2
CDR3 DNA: TGTGCCAGCAGTTTATATGCGGGAGTCGCAGATACGCAGTATTTT
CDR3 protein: CASSLYAGVADTQYF

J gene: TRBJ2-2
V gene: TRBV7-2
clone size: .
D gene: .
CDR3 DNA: TGTGCCAGCAGCCCGGGGGTCCTTACCGGGGAGCTGTTTTTT
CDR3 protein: CASSPGVLTGELFF

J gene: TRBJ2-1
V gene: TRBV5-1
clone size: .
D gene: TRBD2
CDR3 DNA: TGCGCCAGCAGCATAGGACTAGCGGGAGGGGGATATGAGCAGTTCTTC
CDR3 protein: CASSIGLAGGGYEQFF

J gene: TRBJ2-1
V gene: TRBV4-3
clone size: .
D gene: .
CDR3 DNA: TGCGCCAGCAGCCAAGCGGGAGCCTCCTACAATGAGCAGTTCTTC
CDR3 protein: CASSQAGASYNEQFF

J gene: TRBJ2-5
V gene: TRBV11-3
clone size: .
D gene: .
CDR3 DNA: TGTGCCAGCAGCTTATCGATGGGTGTCAGGGGAGAGACCCAGTACTTC
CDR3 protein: CASSLSMGVRGETQYF

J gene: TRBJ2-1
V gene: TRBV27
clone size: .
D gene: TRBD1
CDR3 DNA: TGTGCCAGCAGTTTCTTGGGACAGGGGGGTGAGCAGTTCTTC
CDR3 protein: CASSFLGQGGEQFF

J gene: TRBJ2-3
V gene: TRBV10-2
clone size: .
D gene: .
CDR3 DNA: TGCGCCAGCACCGAGGCGGATACGCAGTATTTT
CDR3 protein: CASTEADTQYF

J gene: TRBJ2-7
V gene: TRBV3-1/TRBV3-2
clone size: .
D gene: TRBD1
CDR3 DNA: TGTGCCAGCAGCCAGGGACAGGGAAACTACGAGCAGTACTTC
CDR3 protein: CASSQGQGNYEQYF

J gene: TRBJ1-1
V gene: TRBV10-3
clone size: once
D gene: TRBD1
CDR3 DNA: TGTGCCATCAGTGAGTCGAACAGGGGTTTGACTGAAGCTTTCTTT
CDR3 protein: CAISESNRGLTEAFF

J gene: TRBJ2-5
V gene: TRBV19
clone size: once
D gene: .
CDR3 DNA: TGTGCCAGTAGTCTCACCCAGACGACAAGGGGAGAGACCCAGTACTTC
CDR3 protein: CASSLTQTTRGETQYF

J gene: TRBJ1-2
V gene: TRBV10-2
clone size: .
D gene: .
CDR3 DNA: TGCGCCAGCAGTGAAATAGGGGACTATGGCTACACCTTC
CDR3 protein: CASSEIGDYGYTF

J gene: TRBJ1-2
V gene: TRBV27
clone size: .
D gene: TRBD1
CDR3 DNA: TGTGCCACCCGGACAGGGGGCAACTATGGCTACACCTTC
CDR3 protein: CATRTGGNYGYTF

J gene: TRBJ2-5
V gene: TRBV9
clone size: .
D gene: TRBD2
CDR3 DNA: TGTGCCAGCAGCCCAAAAGCGGGAGGGCCCGAGACCCAGTACTTC
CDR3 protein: CASSPKAGGPETQYF

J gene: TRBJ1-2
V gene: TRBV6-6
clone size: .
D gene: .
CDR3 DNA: TGTGCCAGCACTCCCCGTGAGGGAGGATGGTATGGCTACACCTTC
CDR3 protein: CASTPREGGWYGYTF

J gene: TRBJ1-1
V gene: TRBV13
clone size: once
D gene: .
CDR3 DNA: TGTGCCAGCAGCTTCCTAGCCGGGGGTACTGAAGCTTTCTTT
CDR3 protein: CASSFLAGGTEAFF

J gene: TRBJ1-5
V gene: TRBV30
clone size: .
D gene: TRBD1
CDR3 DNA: TGTGCCTGGAGAGGGACAGACGGACAGCCCCAGCATTTT
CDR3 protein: CAWRGTDGQPQHF

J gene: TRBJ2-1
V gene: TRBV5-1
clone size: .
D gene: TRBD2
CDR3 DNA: TGCGCCAGCAGCTTGGGGGGACTAGCAGGCTACAATGAGCAGTTCTTC
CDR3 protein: CASSLGGLAGYNEQFF

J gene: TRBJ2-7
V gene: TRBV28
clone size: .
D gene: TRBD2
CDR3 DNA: TGTGCCAGCAGTCGAGGGATAGGGACTAGCGGGAGGGCCCCGAAGTACTTC
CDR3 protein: CASSRGIGTSGRAPKYF

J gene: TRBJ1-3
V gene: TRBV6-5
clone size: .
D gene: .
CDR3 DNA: TGTGCCAGCAGCCCCCGAACAGGCTCTGGAAACACCATATATTTT
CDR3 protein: CASSPRTGSGNTIYF

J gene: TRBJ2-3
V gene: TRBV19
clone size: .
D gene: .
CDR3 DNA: TGTGCCAGTACCCAACAGGGTTTCACAGATACGCAGTATTTT
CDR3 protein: CASTQQGFTDTQYF

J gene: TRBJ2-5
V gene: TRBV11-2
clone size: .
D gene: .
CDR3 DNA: TGTGCCAGCAGCTTCTACGGGGGAGAGACCCAGTACTTC
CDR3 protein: CASSFYGGETQYF

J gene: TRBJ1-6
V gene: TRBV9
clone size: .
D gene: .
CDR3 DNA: TGTGCCAGCAGTGCAACTTATAATTCACCCCTCCACTTT
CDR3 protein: CASSATYNSPLHF

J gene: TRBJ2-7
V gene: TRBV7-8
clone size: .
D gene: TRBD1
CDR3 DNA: TGTGCCAGCAGCCTGGCCCGGACAGGGCTCTACGAGCAGTACTTC
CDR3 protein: CASSLARTGLYEQYF

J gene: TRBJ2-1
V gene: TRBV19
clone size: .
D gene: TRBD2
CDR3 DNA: TGTGCCAGCAATGATCCGGCGGGGGGGACTAGATACTATGAGCAGTTCTTC
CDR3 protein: CASNDPAGGTRYYEQFF

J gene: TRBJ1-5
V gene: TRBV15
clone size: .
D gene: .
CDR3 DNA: TGTGCCACCAGCAGGGTCCAGAGCAATCAGCCCCAGCATTTT
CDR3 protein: CATSRVQSNQPQHF

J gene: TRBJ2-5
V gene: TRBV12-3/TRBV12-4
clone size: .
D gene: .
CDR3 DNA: TGTGCCAGCAGTTTCGAGGACTCCCCTCCCCAGTACTTC
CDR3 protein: CASSFEDSPPQYF